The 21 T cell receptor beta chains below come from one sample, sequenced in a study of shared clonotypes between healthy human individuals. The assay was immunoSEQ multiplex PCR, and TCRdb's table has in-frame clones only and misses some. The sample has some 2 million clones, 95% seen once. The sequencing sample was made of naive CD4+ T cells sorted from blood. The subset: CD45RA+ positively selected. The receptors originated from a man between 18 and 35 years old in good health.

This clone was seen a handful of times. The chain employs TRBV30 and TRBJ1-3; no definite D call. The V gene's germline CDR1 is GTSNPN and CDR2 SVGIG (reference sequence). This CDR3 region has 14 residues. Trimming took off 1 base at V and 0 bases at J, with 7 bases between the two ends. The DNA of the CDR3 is TGTGCCTGGAGTGGTCAGAGCTCTGGAAACACCATATATTTT. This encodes CAWSGQSSGNTIYF.

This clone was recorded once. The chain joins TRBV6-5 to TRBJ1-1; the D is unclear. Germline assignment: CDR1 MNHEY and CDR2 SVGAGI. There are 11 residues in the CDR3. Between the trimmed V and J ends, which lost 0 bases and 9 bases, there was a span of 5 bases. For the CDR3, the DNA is TGTGCCAGCAGTTACTCGTCAAAAGCTTTCTTT. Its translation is CASSYSSKAFF.

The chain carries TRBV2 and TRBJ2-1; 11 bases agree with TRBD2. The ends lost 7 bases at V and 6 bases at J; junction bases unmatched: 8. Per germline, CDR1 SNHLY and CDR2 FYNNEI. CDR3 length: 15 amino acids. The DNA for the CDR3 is TGTGCCAGCATCCTTAGCGGGGGGGCCGTCAATGAGCAGTTCTTC. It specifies CASILSGGAVNEQFF. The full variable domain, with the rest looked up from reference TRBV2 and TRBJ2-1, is EPEVTQTPSHQVTQMGQEVILRCVPISNHLYFYWYRQILGQKVEFLVSFYNNEISEKSEIFDDQFSVERPDGSNFTLKIRSTKLEDSAMYFCASILSGGAVNEQFFGPGTRLTVL.

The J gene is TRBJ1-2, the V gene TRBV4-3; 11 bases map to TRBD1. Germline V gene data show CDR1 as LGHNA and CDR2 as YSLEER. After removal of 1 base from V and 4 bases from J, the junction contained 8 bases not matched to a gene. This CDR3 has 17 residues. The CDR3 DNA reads TGCGCCAGCAGCCAAGGTGGACAGGGGGCGCGCCTCTATGGCTACACCTTC. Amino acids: CASSQGGQGARLYGYTF.

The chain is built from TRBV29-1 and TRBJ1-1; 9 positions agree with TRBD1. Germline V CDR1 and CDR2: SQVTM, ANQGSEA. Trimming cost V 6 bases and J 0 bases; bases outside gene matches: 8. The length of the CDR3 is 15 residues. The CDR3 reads CSVNTGGWMNTEAFF. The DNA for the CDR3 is TGCAGCGTCAACACAGGGGGCTGGATGAACACTGAAGCTTTCTTT.

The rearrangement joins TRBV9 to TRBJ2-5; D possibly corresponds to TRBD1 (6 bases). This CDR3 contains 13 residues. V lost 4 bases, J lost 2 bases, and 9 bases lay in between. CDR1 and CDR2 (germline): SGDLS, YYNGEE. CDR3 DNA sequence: TGTGCCAGCAGCTGGGGGCCACAAGAGACCCAGTACTTC. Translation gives CASSWGPQETQYF.

CDR3 in DNA: TGCGCCAGCAGCCAGAATTTCGGGCAAGAGGGGCAGTACTTC. This translates into CASSQNFGQEGQYF. V gene TRBV4-3 combines with J gene TRBJ2-7; weak D call: TRBD2 (5 bases). The CDR3 has 14 residues. CDR1 is LGHNA, CDR2 YSLEER, per germline. V was pared by 3 bases and J by 9 bases, with 18 bases between.

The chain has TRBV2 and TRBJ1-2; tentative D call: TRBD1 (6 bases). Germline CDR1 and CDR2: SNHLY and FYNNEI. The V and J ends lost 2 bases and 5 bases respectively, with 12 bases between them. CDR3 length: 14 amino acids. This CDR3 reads CASSEKGGLYGYTF. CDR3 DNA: TGTGCCAGCAGTGAAAAAGGGGGTCTTTATGGCTACACCTTC.

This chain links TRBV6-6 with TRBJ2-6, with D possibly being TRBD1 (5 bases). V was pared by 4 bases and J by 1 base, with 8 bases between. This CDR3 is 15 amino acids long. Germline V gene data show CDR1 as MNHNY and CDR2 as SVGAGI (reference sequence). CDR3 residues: CASSFAGSGANVLTF. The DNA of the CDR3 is TGTGCCAGCAGTTTCGCAGGGTCTGGGGCCAACGTCCTGACTTTC.

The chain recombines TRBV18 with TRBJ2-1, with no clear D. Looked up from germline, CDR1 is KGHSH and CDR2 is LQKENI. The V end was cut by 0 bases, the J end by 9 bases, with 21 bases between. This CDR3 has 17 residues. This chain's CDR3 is CASSPPAPVSPGGEQFF. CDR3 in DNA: TGTGCCAGCTCACCACCGGCCCCGGTCAGCCCGGGCGGTGAGCAGTTCTTC.

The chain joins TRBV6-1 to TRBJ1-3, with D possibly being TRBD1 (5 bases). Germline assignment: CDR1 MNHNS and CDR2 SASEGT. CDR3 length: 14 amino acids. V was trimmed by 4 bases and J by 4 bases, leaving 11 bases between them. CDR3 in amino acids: CASSGGTRGNTIYF. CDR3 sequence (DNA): TGTGCCAGCAGTGGGGGGACGAGAGGAAACACCATATATTTT.

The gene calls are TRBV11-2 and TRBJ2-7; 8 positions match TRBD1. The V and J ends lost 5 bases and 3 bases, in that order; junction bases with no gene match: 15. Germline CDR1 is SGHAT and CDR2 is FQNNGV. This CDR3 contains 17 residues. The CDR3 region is CASSPRMVDRVNYEQYF. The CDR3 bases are TGTGCCAGCAGCCCTAGAATGGTGGACAGGGTCAACTACGAGCAGTACTTC.

CDR3 region: CASSSGGTGAYEQYF. The DNA for the CDR3 is TGTGCCAGCAGCTCAGGGGGGACAGGAGCCTACGAGCAGTACTTC. The chain is built from TRBV7-2 and TRBJ2-7, with TRBD1 identical over 8 bases. The V gene end was trimmed by 4 bases and the J gene end by 2 bases; junction bases not matched to a gene: 7. This CDR3 region has 15 residues. Germline V gene lookup returns CDR1 SGHTA and CDR2 FQGNSA.

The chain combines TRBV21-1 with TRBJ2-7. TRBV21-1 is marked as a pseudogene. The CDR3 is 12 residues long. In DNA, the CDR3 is TGTGCCAGCAGCAAAGCCCCGTGGGGAAGGTACTTC. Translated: CASSKAPWGRYF.

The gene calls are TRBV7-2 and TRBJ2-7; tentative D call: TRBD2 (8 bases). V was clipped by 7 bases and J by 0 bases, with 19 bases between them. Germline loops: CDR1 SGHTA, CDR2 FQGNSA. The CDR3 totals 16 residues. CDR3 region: CASTNPGGTASYEQYF. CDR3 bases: TGTGCCAGCACAAATCCGGGGGGGACAGCCTCCTACGAGCAGTACTTC.

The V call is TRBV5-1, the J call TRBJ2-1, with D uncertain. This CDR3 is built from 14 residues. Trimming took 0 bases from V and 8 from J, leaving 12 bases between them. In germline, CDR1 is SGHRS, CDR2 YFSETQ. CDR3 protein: CASSLGRLDDEQFF. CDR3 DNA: TGCGCCAGCAGCTTGGGCAGGCTGGACGATGAGCAGTTCTTC.

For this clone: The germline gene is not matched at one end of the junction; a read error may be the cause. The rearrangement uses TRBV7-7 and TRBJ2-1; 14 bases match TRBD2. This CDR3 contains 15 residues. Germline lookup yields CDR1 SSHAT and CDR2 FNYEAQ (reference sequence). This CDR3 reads CASSPGLAGVSEQFF. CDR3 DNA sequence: TGTGCTAGCAGCCCGGGACTAGCGGGAGTAAGTGAGCAGTTCTTC. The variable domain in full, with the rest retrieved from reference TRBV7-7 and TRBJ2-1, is GAGVSQSPRYKVTKRGQDVTLRCDPISSHATLYWYQQALGQGPEFLTYFNYEAQPDKSGLPSDRFSAERPEGSISTLTIQRTEQRDSAMYRCASSPGLAGVSEQFFGPGTRLTVL.

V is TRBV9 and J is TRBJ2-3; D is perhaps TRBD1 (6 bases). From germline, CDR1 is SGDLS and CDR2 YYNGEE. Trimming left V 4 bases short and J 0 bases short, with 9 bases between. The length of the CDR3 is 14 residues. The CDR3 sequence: CASSKGQSTDTQYF. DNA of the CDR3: TGTGCCAGCAGCAAAGGACAGAGCACAGATACGCAGTATTTT.

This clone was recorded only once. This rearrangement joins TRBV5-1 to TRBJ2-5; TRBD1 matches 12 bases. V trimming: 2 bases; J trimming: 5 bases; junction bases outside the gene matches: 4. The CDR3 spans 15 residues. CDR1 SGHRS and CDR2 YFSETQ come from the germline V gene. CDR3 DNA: TGCGCCAGCAGCTTCGGGACAGGGGGCGCGGAGACCCAGTACTTC. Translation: CASSFGTGGAETQYF.

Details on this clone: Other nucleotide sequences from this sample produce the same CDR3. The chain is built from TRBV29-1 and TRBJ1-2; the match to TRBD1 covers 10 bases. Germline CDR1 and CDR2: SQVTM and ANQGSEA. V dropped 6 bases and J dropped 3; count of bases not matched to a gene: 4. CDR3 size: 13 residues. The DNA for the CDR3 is TGCAGCGTCTCCGGGACAGGGGACTATGGCTACACCTTC. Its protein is CSVSGTGDYGYTF.

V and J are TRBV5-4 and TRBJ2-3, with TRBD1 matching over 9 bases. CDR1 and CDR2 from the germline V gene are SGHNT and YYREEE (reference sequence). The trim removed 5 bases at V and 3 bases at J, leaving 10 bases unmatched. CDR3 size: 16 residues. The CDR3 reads CASRKTGGKGTDTQYF. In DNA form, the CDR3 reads TGTGCCAGCAGAAAGACAGGGGGAAAGGGGACAGATACGCAGTATTTT.